Listed below are T cell receptor beta chains from one sample, sequenced in a study of cytomegalovirus exposure and HLA in healthy donors. TCRdb keeps only in-frame clones here, not all; method: immunoSEQ multiplex PCR. The sample consists of more than 300,000 clones, 75% to 90% of them appearing once. Sequencing used PBMCs. The receptors shown here come from a woman between 18 and 30 years old in good health and CMV-seronegative. CDR3s include the opening cysteine and the closing phenylalanine or tryptophan. Fields, in order: D gene, J gene, V gene, clone size, CDR3 DNA, CDR3 protein. D genes are given only for firm matches. Clone size appears in some rows only: once, few, many, or a class for an expanded clone.

D gene: .
J gene: TRBJ1-3
V gene: TRBV28
clone size: .
CDR3 DNA: TGTGTCAGCAGGAAACAGGGTAATGGAAACACCATATATTTT
CDR3 protein: CVSRKQGNGNTIYF

D gene: .
J gene: TRBJ2-3
V gene: TRBV19
clone size: .
CDR3 DNA: TGTGCCAGTAGTATAGATCGGGAAGGTCCCAGAGATACGCAGTATTTT
CDR3 protein: CASSIDREGPRDTQYF

D gene: .
J gene: TRBJ1-5
V gene: TRBV6-5
clone size: .
CDR3 DNA: TGTGCCAGCAGTTACCAACCAGGGGACCAGCCCCAGCATTTT
CDR3 protein: CASSYQPGDQPQHF

D gene: TRBD2
J gene: TRBJ2-1
V gene: TRBV28
clone size: .
CDR3 DNA: TGTGCCAGCAGGCGCTTTAGCGGGAGGTACAATGAGCAGTTCTTC
CDR3 protein: CASRRFSGRYNEQFF

D gene: .
J gene: TRBJ1-4
V gene: TRBV4-3
clone size: .
CDR3 DNA: TGCGCCAGCAGCCAAGAACAGGGCGGGGGTAATGAAAAACTGTTTTTT
CDR3 protein: CASSQEQGGGNEKLFF

D gene: .
J gene: TRBJ1-1
V gene: TRBV2
clone size: .
CDR3 DNA: TGTGAACTCCCGACATTCAACACTGAAGCTTTCTTT
CDR3 protein: CELPTFNTEAFF

D gene: TRBD1
J gene: TRBJ1-1
V gene: TRBV19
clone size: .
CDR3 DNA: TGTGCCAGTAGTCTCCCAGGGGGTGCCAACACTGAAGCTTTCTTT
CDR3 protein: CASSLPGGANTEAFF

D gene: .
J gene: TRBJ1-1
V gene: TRBV10-3
clone size: .
CDR3 DNA: TGTGCCATCACCGAGGGCAGAGACACTGAAGCTTTCTTT
CDR3 protein: CAITEGRDTEAFF

D gene: .
J gene: TRBJ1-2
V gene: TRBV5-6
clone size: .
CDR3 DNA: TGTGCCAGCAGGATGGGGGGAAGAAACTATGGCTACACCTTC
CDR3 protein: CASRMGGRNYGYTF

D gene: TRBD1
J gene: TRBJ2-3
V gene: TRBV28
clone size: .
CDR3 DNA: TGTGCCAGCAGTTCTAGGGACAGGGTGCAGTATTTT
CDR3 protein: CASSSRDRVQYF

D gene: .
J gene: TRBJ1-2
V gene: TRBV29-1
clone size: .
CDR3 DNA: TGCAGCGTTGACCATCACCGGGCCCGACGGTCAGGGCTTTTCTATGGCTACACCTTC
CDR3 protein: CSVDHHRARRSGLFYGYTF

D gene: TRBD1
J gene: TRBJ2-2
V gene: TRBV9
clone size: .
CDR3 DNA: TGTGCCAGCAGCTCAAGACAGGGCGTGGGTGATGTATCCGGGGAGCTGTTTTTT
CDR3 protein: CASSSRQGVGDVSGELFF

D gene: TRBD2
J gene: TRBJ2-7
V gene: TRBV28
clone size: .
CDR3 DNA: TGTGCCAGCAGCGCTAGCGGGAGGGCGACCTACGAGCAGTACTTC
CDR3 protein: CASSASGRATYEQYF

D gene: TRBD2
J gene: TRBJ2-1
V gene: TRBV7-8
clone size: .
CDR3 DNA: TGTGCCAGCAGCCTCGAGGCGGGGGGAGGTGTCTACAATGAGCAGTTCTTC
CDR3 protein: CASSLEAGGGVYNEQFF

D gene: .
J gene: TRBJ1-4
V gene: TRBV7-2
clone size: .
CDR3 DNA: TGTGCCAGCAGCGTACAGGGTCTCCAGGGAGGGAAACTGTTTTTT
CDR3 protein: CASSVQGLQGGKLFF

D gene: .
J gene: TRBJ1-5
V gene: TRBV23-1
clone size: few
CDR3 DNA: TGCGCCAGCAGTCAAAGACAGGTAAGCAATCAGCCCCAGCATTTT
CDR3 protein: CASSQRQVSNQPQHF

D gene: .
J gene: TRBJ2-1
V gene: TRBV4-1
clone size: .
CDR3 DNA: TGCGCCAGCAGCCAAGATTGGGCTAAAAAGTTCTTC
CDR3 protein: CASSQDWAKKFF